Sequencing of this T cell receptor (beta chain) was carried out in a study of Ad26.COV2.S vaccination and SARS-CoV-2 variants. Study at large: Doses of Ad26.COV2.S were injected into muscle once or twice, 56 days apart.

As to treatment: about 20 received Ad26.COV2.S at low or high dose, single or two shots; about 5 received placebo; per-sample allocation not given. Day 63 after the first injection of vaccine or placebo was the sampling time. The data were produced by immunoSEQ multiplex PCR, yet TCRdb's version contains in-frame clones alone and is incomplete. The sample consists of 300,000 to 500,000 clones, approximately 86% of them appearing once. Germline-derived CDR1 and CDR2 are LGHNA and YSLEER. Trimming left V 1 base short and J 2 bases short, with 10 bases between. The CDR3 loop spans 15 amino acids. The sequences come from peripheral blood, collected in a trial of Ad26.COV2.S vaccine versus placebo. This chain links TRBV4-3 with TRBJ2-3; D not resolved. This clonotype originated in a person between 18 and 65 years old who received the Ad26.COV2.S COVID-19 vaccine or a placebo. The CDR3 DNA follows: TGCGCCAGCAGCCAAGCTGTCCGATTCACAGATACGCAGTATTTT. Its protein is CASSQAVRFTDTQYF.